This T cell receptor (beta chain) was retrieved from a study of blood T cells in healthy people across ages (dated by TCRdb to the mid-2010s). Study-wide context: Template switching captured roughly one uniquely barcoded TCR beta cDNA molecule per two T cells in model experiments. Age-related changes in TCR beta repertoire diversity were measured in the study by deep sequencing normalized with unique cDNA molecular identifiers. The donors were split into four age groups: young (average 16 years), middle-aged (roughly 39), aged (62) and long-lived (82). Donors of different ages were randomly distributed across sequencing lanes to avoid experimental bias. The study analyzed two additional independent replicas of 1 million unique cDNA reads from the same blood draw for two donors, one aged 18 to 29 and one aged 80 or older. Findings and caveats that apply to the study as a whole: Compared with the aged group, the long-lived group had more naive CD4+ T cells, fewer expanded clones and increased TCR diversity, suggesting age selection. Donor CMV infection status was unknown, potentially confounding age-related changes in expanded clonotypes. Bulk unsorted PBMC profiling prevented conclusive comparison of naive and antigen-experienced compartments. As age increased, observed TCR beta diversity per million T cells dropped in a roughly linear way, and a significant reduction was already evident by age roughly 40. There was a strong correlation between observed TCR beta diversity and the percentage of naive T cells measured by flow cytometry. Estimates of total diversity based on one million sequenced T cells were considered lower bounds and underestimates.

The donors were roughly 40 Caucasian individuals from Russia, aged 6 to 90 years, who were systemically healthy. Ten milliliters of peripheral blood were drawn from each donor into EDTA-treated Vacutainer tubes. Ficoll-Paque density-gradient centrifugation was used to isolate PBMCs, with at least 6.5 million per sample. Total RNA, at least 6 micrograms per sample, was extracted from PBMCs with Trizol reagent. For every donor, flow cytometry on a PBMC aliquot measured the percentage of naive CD45RAhigh/CD27high T cells. Receptor libraries were prepared by 5' RACE. The instrument was an Illumina HiSeq 2500. The second PCR ran for about 7 to 11 cycles and used a J-beta primer mix along with a sample-barcoded 5' primer. A unique molecular identifier was introduced onto each TCR beta cDNA molecule by a template-switch 5' adaptor carrying 12 random nucleotides. At least 3 million CDR3-containing paired-end reads were obtained from each sample. The Mint cDNA synthesis kit, primed by a TRBC-specific oligonucleotide, was used to synthesize first-strand cDNA from all RNA. Following uracil-DNA glycosylase treatment, a first 18-cycle PCR with universal primers M1SS and BC2_uni_R was performed on all cDNA. The published analysis was carried out like this. Each sample was normalized by randomly selecting 1 million high-quality reads, each carrying a distinct molecular identifier. Instead of being binned into consensus sequences, reads that shared molecular identifiers were thrown out. CDR3 identification, clonotype clustering and error correction used MiTCR with a Q25 quality threshold and the strictest error-elimination algorithm. A nonparametric unseen species model with Euler transformation was used to estimate lower-bound total TCR beta diversity. TCRdb cleaned the public reads at Q25 with fastp, built clones with MiXCR and kept in-frame beta chains. Every entry covers one CDR3 protein and lists the most common genes and DNA from its rows. For this entry, the V and J calls and clone size follow TCRdb and not the study's own pipeline. The sample records 650,000 to 700,000 distinct CDR3 sequences, about 30% of which are singletons. The top ten hold approximately 15% of the sample.

The cysteine opens and the phenylalanine closes a CDR3 of 15 amino acids. The DNA shown is the 45-base CDR3, in frame from base 1. CDR1 DFQATT and CDR2 SNEGSKA were looked up in the germline V gene (reference sequence). Germline trimming: 3 bases from V, 0 bases from J; junction bases outside gene matches: 2. Ten or more counts support this clonotype. It lacks a known antigen. It has no much larger one-base neighbor in the sample; base qualities were not kept. The sequence is built from TRBV20-1 and TRBJ2-3; TRBD2 aligns with 11 central bases. The TCR sequence derives from a woman older than 75 in good health. Donor details come from another sample of the same person, matched by shared clones. Specimen: blood. The nucleotide sequence is given as TGCAGTGCTAGCCCTAGCGGGGGGAGCACAGATACGCAGTATTTT. Translated, this is CSASPSGGSTDTQYF.